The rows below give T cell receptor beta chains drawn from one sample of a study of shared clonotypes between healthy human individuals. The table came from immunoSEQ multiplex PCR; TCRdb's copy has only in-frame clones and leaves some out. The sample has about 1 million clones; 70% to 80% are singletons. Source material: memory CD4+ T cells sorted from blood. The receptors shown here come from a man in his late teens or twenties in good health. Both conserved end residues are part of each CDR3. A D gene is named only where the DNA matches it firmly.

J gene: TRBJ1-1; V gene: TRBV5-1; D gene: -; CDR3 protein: CASSFQVATEAFF
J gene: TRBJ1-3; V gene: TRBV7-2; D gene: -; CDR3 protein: CATRSQGSRNTIYF
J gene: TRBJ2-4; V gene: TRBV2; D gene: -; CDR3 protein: CASSEAGSRLGIQYF
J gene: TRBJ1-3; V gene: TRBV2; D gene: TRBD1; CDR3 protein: CASGQEKISGNTIYF
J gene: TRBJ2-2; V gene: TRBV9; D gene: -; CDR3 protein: CASSPSGYAGELFF
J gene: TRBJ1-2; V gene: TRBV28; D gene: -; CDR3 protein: CASSLGPGTSSGYTF
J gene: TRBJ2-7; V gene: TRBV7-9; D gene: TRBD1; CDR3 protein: CASRFTGTGGHEQYF
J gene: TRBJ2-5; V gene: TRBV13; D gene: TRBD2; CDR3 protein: CASSSTLGTSGAETQYF
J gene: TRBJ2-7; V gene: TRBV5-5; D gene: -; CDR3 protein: CASSLVGQGYEQYF
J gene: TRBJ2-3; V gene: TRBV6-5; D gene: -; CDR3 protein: CASSYGGTATDTQYF
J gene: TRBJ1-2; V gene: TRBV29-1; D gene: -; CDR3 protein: CSVETSVELYGYTF
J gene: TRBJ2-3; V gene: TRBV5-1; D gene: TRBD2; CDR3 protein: CASRPGTSIFSDTQYF
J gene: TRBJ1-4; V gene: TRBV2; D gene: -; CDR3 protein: CASSERSYRAEKLFF
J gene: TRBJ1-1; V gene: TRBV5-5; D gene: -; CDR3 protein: CASSLRGDFSLHTEAFF
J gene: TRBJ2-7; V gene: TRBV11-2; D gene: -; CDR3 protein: CASSLPSLYEQYF
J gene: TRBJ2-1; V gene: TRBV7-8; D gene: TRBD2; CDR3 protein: CASAAGVVQFF
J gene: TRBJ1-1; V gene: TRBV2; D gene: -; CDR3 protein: CASREGFGDSTEAFF
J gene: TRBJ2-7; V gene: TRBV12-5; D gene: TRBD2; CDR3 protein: CASGLLAGGPREQYF
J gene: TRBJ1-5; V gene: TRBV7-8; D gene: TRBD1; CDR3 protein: CASSLGGQDHQPQHF
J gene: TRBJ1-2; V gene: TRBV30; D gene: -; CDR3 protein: CAWSLNYGYTF
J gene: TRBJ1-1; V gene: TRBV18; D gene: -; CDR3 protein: CASSPTLNTEAFF
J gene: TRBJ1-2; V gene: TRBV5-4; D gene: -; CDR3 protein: CASSLRGISVYGYTF
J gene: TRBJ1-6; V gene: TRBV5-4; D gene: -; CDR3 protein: CASGPPGDNSPLHF
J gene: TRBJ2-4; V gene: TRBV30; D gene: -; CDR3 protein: CAWSTGGPGAKNIQYF
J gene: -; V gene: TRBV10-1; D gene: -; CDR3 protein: CAIKDSSLSYEQYF
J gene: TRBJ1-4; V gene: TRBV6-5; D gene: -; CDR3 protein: CASSYTGLSEKLFF
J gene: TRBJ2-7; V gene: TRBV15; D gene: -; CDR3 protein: CATAYLSGYEQYF
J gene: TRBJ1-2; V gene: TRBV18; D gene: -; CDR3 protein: CASSPVTGGINYGYTF
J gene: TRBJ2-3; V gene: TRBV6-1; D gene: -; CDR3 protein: CASSGGQGRDTQYF
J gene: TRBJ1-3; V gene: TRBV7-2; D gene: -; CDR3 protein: CASSLEGGAGSGNTIYF
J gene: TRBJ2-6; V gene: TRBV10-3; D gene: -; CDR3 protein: CAISEFSGANVLTF
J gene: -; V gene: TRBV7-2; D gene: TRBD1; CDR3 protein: CASSSSGGGGYEQYF
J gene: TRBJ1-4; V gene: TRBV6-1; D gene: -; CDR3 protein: CAASWSTNEKLFF
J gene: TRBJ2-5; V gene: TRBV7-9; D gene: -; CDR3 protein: CASSAGEGRQTQYF
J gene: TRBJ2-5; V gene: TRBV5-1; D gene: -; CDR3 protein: CASSSRVEETQYF
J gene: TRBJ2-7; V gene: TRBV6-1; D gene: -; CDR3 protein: CASRRRGRGQYF
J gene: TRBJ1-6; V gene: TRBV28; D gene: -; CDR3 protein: CASSLIRGSPLHF
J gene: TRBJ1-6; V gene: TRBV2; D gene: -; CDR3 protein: CASRQGLSSYNSPLHF
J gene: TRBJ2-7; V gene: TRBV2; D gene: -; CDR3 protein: CASSDFAPNDF
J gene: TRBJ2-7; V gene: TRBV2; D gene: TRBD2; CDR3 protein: CASRSTSGSWSYEQYF
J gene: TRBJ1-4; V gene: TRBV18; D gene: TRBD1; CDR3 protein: CASSPRDSHNEKLFF
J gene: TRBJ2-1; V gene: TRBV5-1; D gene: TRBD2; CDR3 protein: CASRGLAGLNEQFF
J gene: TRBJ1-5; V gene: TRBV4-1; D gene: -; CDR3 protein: CASSQEDRPGQPQHF
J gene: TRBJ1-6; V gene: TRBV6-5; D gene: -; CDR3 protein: CASSEGNSPLHF
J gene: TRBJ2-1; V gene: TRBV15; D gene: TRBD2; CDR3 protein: CATKGAGRNNEQFF
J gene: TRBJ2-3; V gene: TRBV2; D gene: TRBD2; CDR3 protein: CASSGRGSGITDTQYF
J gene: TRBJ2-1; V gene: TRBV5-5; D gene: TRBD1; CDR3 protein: CASSLLGQGYNEQFF
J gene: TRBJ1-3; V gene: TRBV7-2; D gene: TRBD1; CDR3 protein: CASSLTGGGNTIYF
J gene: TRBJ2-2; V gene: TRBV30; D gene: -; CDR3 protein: CAWSGQGGGELFF
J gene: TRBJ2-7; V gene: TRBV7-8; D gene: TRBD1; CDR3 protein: CASSLSQGPYEQYF
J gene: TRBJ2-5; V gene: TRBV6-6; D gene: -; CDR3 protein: CASSYNPVRETQYF